Each of the 31 T cell receptor beta chains below was sequenced from the same sample in a study of blood T cell repertoires in COVID-19. Clones were read by immunoSEQ multiplex PCR, and TCRdb kept only the in-frame ones, dropping some. This sample has some 90,000 clones, with about 89% found just once. Material for sequencing was peripheral blood. The receptors come from a man aged 50 or older with COVID-19, enrolled during active disease.

V is TRBV5-1 and J is TRBJ1-6, with TRBD1 matching 12 bases. The CDR3 covers 16 residues. Per the germline V gene, CDR1 is SGHRS and CDR2 is YFSETQ. V shed 0 bases, J shed 10 bases, and the junction held 5 bases outside the gene matches. The CDR3: CASSLAGTGGASPLHF. As DNA, the CDR3 is TGCGCCAGCAGCTTGGCCGGGACAGGGGGCGCGTCACCCCTCCACTTT.

This clone has only a few counts. The chain employs TRBV2 and TRBJ1-4, with D unresolved. CDR3 length: 17 residues. From germline, CDR1 is SNHLY and CDR2 FYNNEI. The V end was cut by 1 base, the J end by 1 base, with 13 bases between. This CDR3 reads CASSEEYFVRTNEKLFF. CDR3 DNA: TGTGCCAGCAGTGAAGAATATTTTGTGCGAACTAATGAAAAACTGTTTTTT. The variable domain in full, completed from reference TRBV2 and TRBJ1-4, reads EPEVTQTPSHQVTQMGQEVILRCVPISNHLYFYWYRQILGQKVEFLVSFYNNEISEKSEIFDDQFSVERPDGSNFTLKIRSTKLEDSAMYFCASSEEYFVRTNEKLFFGSGTQLSVL.

The chain recombines TRBV5-4 with TRBJ2-7; D is unclear. V was shortened by 1 base and J by 0 bases, with 11 bases between the two germline ends. This CDR3 contains 15 residues. Per germline, CDR1 SGHNT and CDR2 YYREEE (reference sequence). CDR3 bases: TGTGCCAGCAGCTTGTGGCAGAGGAGCTCCTACGAGCAGTACTTC. Amino acids: CASSLWQRSSYEQYF.

The genes are TRBV24-1 and TRBJ1-2; TRBD1 matches at 7 bases. CDR1 is KGHDR, CDR2 SFDVKD, per germline. V was clipped by 5 bases and J by 3 bases; unmatched bases: 8. CDR3 length equals 15 residues. CDR3 amino acids: CATSGTKGTDYGYTF. In DNA, the CDR3 is TGTGCCACCAGTGGTACGAAGGGGACAGACTATGGCTACACCTTC.

The chain couples TRBV18 to TRBJ1-5; 7 nucleotides match TRBD1. Trimming took 5 bases from V and 6 from J; bases not matched to a gene: 7. From germline, CDR1 is KGHSH and CDR2 LQKENI. This CDR3 is 14 amino acids long. DNA for the CDR3: TGTGCCAGCTCAACCTCAGGGGGGAGTCAGCCCCAGCATTTT. Translation gives CASSTSGGSQPQHF.

J is TRBJ1-2 and V is TRBV5-4; D uncertain. V was cut by 2 bases and J by 3 bases, with 11 bases left in between. The CDR3 consists of 14 residues. The germline CDR1 and CDR2 sequences are SGHNT and YYREEE (reference sequence). The CDR3 region is CASSFDNVDYGYTF. Here the CDR3 DNA reads TGTGCCAGCAGCTTCGACAATGTAGACTATGGCTACACCTTC.

The chain uses TRBV12-5 and TRBJ2-7; perhaps TRBD2 as D (5 bases). Germline values: CDR1 LGHNT, CDR2 FRNRAP. Trimming removed 0 bases from V and 2 bases from J, with 20 bases in between. This CDR3 has 18 amino acids. For the CDR3, the DNA is TGTGCTAGTGGTTTGGTTTTGGGGTATAGCGTTCCACCCTACGAGCAGTACTTC. This sequence encodes CASGLVLGYSVPPYEQYF.

The gene calls are TRBV20-1 and TRBJ2-2, with 12 bases that match TRBD2. The CDR3 spans 15 residues. Unmatched junction bases numbered 6, after V lost 6 bases and J lost 4 bases. The V gene's germline CDR1 is DFQATT and CDR2 SNEGSKA (reference sequence). For the CDR3, the DNA is TGCAGTGCCAGTCTAGCGGGGGGGATCACCGGGGAGCTGTTTTTT. Translating it yields CSASLAGGITGELFF.

The chain combines TRBV5-5 with TRBJ2-1, with 11 bases that match TRBD1. CDR3 length: 15 residues. Germline loops: CDR1 SGHKS, CDR2 YYEKEE (reference sequence). The V and J ends lost 1 base and 9 bases, in that order; junction bases with no gene match: 6. This CDR3 is CASSLNGQGAGEQFF. The CDR3 DNA sequence: TGTGCCAGCAGCTTGAATGGACAGGGGGCAGGTGAGCAGTTCTTC.

The chain combines TRBV28 with TRBJ2-5, with D possibly matching TRBD1 (5 bases). The CDR3 sequence is 13 residues long. Germline V gene lookup returns CDR1 MDHEN and CDR2 SYDVKM. Trimming took off 3 bases at V and 3 bases at J, with 8 bases between the two ends. The CDR3 sequence is CASSLGQEETQYF. As DNA, the CDR3 is TGTGCCAGCAGTTTGGGGCAGGAAGAGACCCAGTACTTC.

This chain links TRBV4-3 with TRBJ1-2; D is perhaps TRBD1 (5 bases). The CDR3 has 15 amino acids. V lost 0 bases and J 10 bases, leaving 18 bases between the germline ends. Looked up from germline, CDR1 is LGHNA and CDR2 is YSLEER. The CDR3: CASSQDQGVSGIYTF. In DNA form, the CDR3 reads TGCGCCAGCAGCCAAGATCAGGGTGTGAGTGGTATCTACACCTTC.

This clone was recorded a few times. The chain is built from TRBV4-1 and TRBJ2-1, with 13 bases aligning to TRBD2. V trimming: 4 bases; J trimming: 7 bases; junction bases outside the gene matches: 4. The length of the CDR3 is 15 residues. Germline V gene lookup returns CDR1 MGHRA and CDR2 YSYEKL. The CDR3 sequence: CASSPGLAGKNEQFF. The CDR3 coding sequence is TGCGCCAGCAGCCCGGGACTAGCGGGGAAAAATGAGCAGTTCTTC.

The chain carries TRBV2 and TRBJ2-5, with 9 bases fitting TRBD2. CDR1 SNHLY and CDR2 FYNNEI come from the germline V gene. The junction had 7 bases not matched to a gene; V was cut back by 4 bases and J by 4 bases. The CDR3 sequence is 15 residues long. This CDR3 reads CASSVGGGAGETQYF. The CDR3 DNA follows: TGTGCCAGCAGTGTGGGCGGGGGGGCCGGAGAGACCCAGTACTTC.

This sequence joins TRBV19 and TRBJ2-1, with 9 bases lining up with TRBD1. Trimming cost V 1 base and J 16 bases; bases outside gene matches: 8. CDR1 LNHDA and CDR2 SQIVND come from the germline V gene (reference sequence). The CDR3 consists of 13 residues. The DNA for the CDR3 is TGTGCCAGTAGTATAGGAGGGGACAGGGTGGTTTTCTTC. Its translation: CASSIGGDRVVFF. Variable domain in full (rest from reference TRBV19 and TRBJ2-1): DGGITQSPKYLFRKEGQNVTLSCEQNLNHDAMYWYRQDPGQGLRLIYYSQIVNDFQKGDIAEGYSVSREKKESFPLTVTSAQKNPTAFYLCASSIGGDRVVFFGPGTRLTVL.

The chain couples TRBV25-1 to TRBJ2-3; D call uncertain. V was clipped by 5 bases and J by 0 bases, with 15 bases between them. Germline values: CDR1 MGHDK, CDR2 SYGVNS. This CDR3 has 16 amino acids. In DNA, the CDR3 is TGTGCCAGCAGTCCATCCTTAGCTACTAGCACAGATACGCAGTATTTT. Translation gives CASSPSLATSTDTQYF.

This chain connects TRBV7-3 to TRBJ1-1; 10 positions agree with TRBD1. This CDR3 spans 15 amino acids. With V trimmed by 0 bases and J by 6 bases, 4 bases remained unmatched. Per germline, CDR1 SGHTA and CDR2 FQGTGA. The CDR3 here is CASSLTGQGPAEAFF. The DNA for the CDR3 is TGTGCCAGCAGCTTAACGGGACAGGGGCCGGCTGAAGCTTTCTTT.

CDR3 bases: TGTGCCAGTAGTCTCCGACTAGCGGGGGGTACAGATACGCAGTATTTT. Translating gives CASSLRLAGGTDTQYF. This chain connects TRBV19 to TRBJ2-3, with 13 bases fitting TRBD2. The CDR3 has 16 amino acids. CDR1 is LNHDA, CDR2 SQIVND, per germline (reference sequence). V dropped 5 bases and J dropped 3; count of bases not matched to a gene: 5.

The rearrangement uses TRBV29-1 and TRBJ2-3, with 10 bases aligning to TRBD2. CDR3 length: 17 residues. V lost 7 bases and J lost 5; bases outside the gene matches: 18. Germline CDR1 and CDR2: SQVTM and ANQGSEA. CDR3 nucleotide sequence: TGCAGCGCCAAACCCAGACTAGCGGGCCTCCTTGTAGATACGCAGTATTTT. Encoded protein: CSAKPRLAGLLVDTQYF.

The table lists this clone with a few counts. V gene TRBV28 combines with J gene TRBJ1-5; 9 bases match TRBD1. The CDR3 runs 16 residues. CDR1 is MDHEN and CDR2 is SYDVKM in the germline V gene. The trim removed 5 bases at V and 2 bases at J, leaving 7 bases unmatched. The CDR3 spells CASSLRQGGRNQPQHF. The CDR3 DNA is TGTGCCAGCAGTCTTAGACAGGGGGGCCGCAATCAGCCCCAGCATTTT.

The chain combines TRBV5-8 with TRBJ2-1; D remains unclear. Between the trimmed V and J ends, which lost 1 base and 9 bases, there was a span of 14 bases. The CDR3 is made up of 14 amino acids. Germline lookup yields CDR1 SGHTS and CDR2 YDEGEE. As DNA, the CDR3 is TGTGCCAGCAGCTTGTATCTGAGCTTCCCTGAGCAGTTCTTC. Translation: CASSLYLSFPEQFF.

This clone has a handful of counts. This chain uses TRBV28 with TRBJ2-1, with TRBD2 identical over 10 bases. Germline CDR1 MDHEN, CDR2 SYDVKM. The CDR3 has 15 residues. The V segment lost 6 bases and the J segment 5 bases; nucleotides outside the gene matches: 7. CDR3 sequence: CASSPRTSGDNEQFF. The CDR3, as DNA: TGTGCCAGCAGCCCCCGCACTAGCGGGGACAATGAGCAGTTCTTC. The full variable domain, its missing parts supplied by reference TRBV28 and TRBJ2-1, is DVKVTQSSRYLVKRTGEKVFLECVQDMDHENMFWYRQDPGLGLRLIYFSYDVKMKEKGDIPEGYSVSREKKERFSLILESASTNQTSMYLCASSPRTSGDNEQFFGPGTRLTVL.

The rearrangement uses TRBV5-6 and TRBJ2-1; 9 bases are a match to TRBD2. Germline CDR1 and CDR2: SGHDT and YYEEEE. Unmatched junction bases numbered 14, after V lost 4 bases and J lost 6 bases. The CDR3 loop spans 17 amino acids. In nucleotides, the CDR3 is TGTGCCAGCAGCACCAAAAGAATAGCGGGGGTGAGCAATGAGCAGTTCTTC. Translation: CASSTKRIAGVSNEQFF.

The gene calls are TRBV25-1 and TRBJ1-1, with 8 bases matching TRBD1. J was trimmed by 1 base and V by 4 bases; bases with no gene match: 11. CDR3 length: 17 amino acids. The V gene's germline CDR1 is MGHDK and CDR2 SYGVNS. CDR3 in DNA: TGTGCCAGCAGTGGAACCCGTCGGACAGGGCGGAACACTGAAGCTTTCTTT. It codes for CASSGTRRTGRNTEAFF.

The rearrangement links TRBV6-1 to TRBJ2-7, with a tentative D call TRBD2 (5 bases). Germline loops: CDR1 MNHNS, CDR2 SASEGT. The V gene lost 0 bases and the J gene lost 2 bases, with 8 bases spanning the gap. The CDR3 loop spans 14 amino acids. The CDR3 sequence: CASSEAGRAYEQYF. The DNA of the CDR3 is TGTGCCAGCAGTGAAGCAGGGCGGGCCTACGAGCAGTACTTC.

The chain links TRBV19 to TRBJ1-1; TRBD1 agrees at 11 bases. This CDR3 has 16 amino acids. The germline V gene encodes CDR1 LNHDA and CDR2 SQIVND (reference sequence). V shed 4 bases, J shed 1 base, and the junction held 5 bases outside the gene matches. The chain's CDR3 is CASSTHGQGANTEAFF. The CDR3 DNA reads TGTGCCAGTAGTACCCATGGACAGGGGGCGAACACTGAAGCTTTCTTT.

The chain joins TRBV21-1 to TRBJ1-4. TRBV21-1 is a pseudogene locus. This CDR3 contains 18 residues. CDR3 in DNA: TGTGCCAGCAGCAAAGACCGGGGAAAGAGGCCAACTAATGAAAAACTGTTTTTT. Amino acids: CASSKDRGKRPTNEKLFF.

The gene calls are TRBV9 and TRBJ1-2; 11 nucleotides align to TRBD1. V dropped 3 bases and J dropped 0; count of bases not matched to a gene: 4. The CDR3 contains 16 residues. Germline-derived CDR1 and CDR2 are SGDLS and YYNGEE. CDR3 in DNA: TGTGCCAGCAGCGGCCGGGGACAGGGGGCTAACTATGGCTACACCTTC. It translates to CASSGRGQGANYGYTF.

This clone has only a few counts. This rearrangement joins TRBV6-2 or TRBV6-3 to TRBJ1-2; perhaps TRBD1 as D (5 bases). The CDR3 totals 16 residues. The ends were cut back, 5 bases at V and 8 bases at J, with 24 bases in the middle. Germline assignment: CDR1 MNHEY and CDR2 SVGEGT. The CDR3 sequence: CASSPRSTGSPNGYTF. The CDR3 nucleotides are TGTGCCAGCAGTCCGAGATCCACAGGCTCCCCTAACGGCTACACCTTC.

The V and J genes are TRBV7-2 and TRBJ1-2; 7 bases fit TRBD1. Germline V gene sequence: CDR1 SGHTA, CDR2 FQGNSA. Trimming removed 5 bases from V and 2 bases from J; junction bases left unmatched: 5. This CDR3 has 14 residues. The CDR3 bases are TGTGCCAGCAGCCTCAAGGACAGGAACTATGGCTACACCTTC. Translation: CASSLKDRNYGYTF.

The chain is built from TRBV19 and TRBJ2-2, with 11 bases aligning to TRBD2. The trim removed 6 bases at V and 7 bases at J, leaving 10 bases unmatched. CDR3 length equals 16 residues. The germline gives CDR1 LNHDA, CDR2 SQIVND (reference sequence). The CDR3 region has the DNA TGTGCCAGTAGGGCCCCATCTAGCGGGGGGATCGGGGAGCTGTTTTTT. It encodes CASRAPSSGGIGELFF.

V and J are TRBV6-5 and TRBJ2-1; no definite D call. In germline, CDR1 is MNHEY, CDR2 SVGAGI. This CDR3 spans 13 amino acids. The V end lost 0 bases, the J end lost 4 bases, and 4 bases lay between the germline ends. The chain's CDR3 is CASSYSRYNEQFF. The CDR3 DNA reads TGTGCCAGCAGTTACTCCAGGTACAATGAGCAGTTCTTC.